This T cell receptor (beta chain) was sequenced during a study of blood T cell repertoires in COVID-19. Across the whole study: T cells, B-cell-depleted T cells, or PBMCs provided the cDNA or gDNA that served as material.

Original processing methods: Quantification of nucleated cells was approximated via reference gene primer amplification. Using immunoSEQ multiplex PCR, the repertoire was profiled, and TCRdb retains in-frame clones only, with some absent. V, J and clone size are those of that table, while D and trimming were read from the DNA. Among 250,000 to 300,000 clones listed, 88% were seen once. The CDR3 extends over 18 amino acids. Trimming removed 6 bases from V and 0 bases from J; junction bases left unmatched: 12. Germline V CDR1 and CDR2: SGHDN, FVKESK. The rearrangement uses TRBV14 and TRBJ1-5, with 9 bases lining up with TRBD1. The clonotype comes from a woman in her twenties or thirties with COVID-19, enrolled during active disease. The specimen was peripheral blood. CDR3 in amino acids: CASSYRGRWRYSNQPQHF. The DNA for the CDR3 is TGTGCCAGCAGTTACAGGGGGCGATGGAGATATAGCAATCAGCCCCAGCATTTT.